These 5 T cell receptor beta chains came from one sample sequenced in a study of Ad26.COV2.S vaccination and SARS-CoV-2 variants (dated by TCRdb to the early 2020s). Receptor libraries were prepared by the immunoSEQ multiplex PCR assay. This is the immuneACCESS table as TCRdb keeps it, with only in-frame sequences that have V and J called. A part of the clones is gone; compared with another copy, unresolved V genes explain less than half, and the rest is unexplained. Present in this sample are around 450,000 clones, roughly 87% of which were seen just once. In total, the top ten clones hold roughly 2.5% of the sample. In the paper's terms, the treatment or condition label means: about 20 received Ad26.COV2.S at low or high dose, single or two shots; several received placebo; per-sample allocation not given. Repertoires of vaccine and placebo recipients were sequenced from samples taken on day 63 after the first injection.

This specimen consisted of peripheral blood, obtained in a trial of Ad26.COV2.S vaccine versus placebo. The source is a person aged 18-60 years who received the Ad26.COV2.S COVID-19 vaccine or a placebo.

In regard to this clone: In the same sample, other DNA sequences code for this CDR3. The chain uses TRBV4-3 and TRBJ2-1; 7 bases line up with TRBD1. The CDR3 is 14 residues long. Germline lookup yields CDR1 LGHNA and CDR2 YSLEER. V dropped 6 bases and J dropped 2; count of bases not matched to a gene: 4. Here the CDR3 reads CASSPGTAYNEQFF. The CDR3 DNA reads TGCGCCAGCAGTCCCGGGACAGCCTACAATGAGCAGTTCTTC.

The rearrangement joins TRBV10-3 to TRBJ2-2; D is unclear. With 11 bases removed from V and 0 bases from J, the gap between germline ends came to 19 bases. CDR1 is ENHRY and CDR2 is SYGVKD in the germline V gene. CDR3 length: 16 amino acids. The CDR3 here is CAASPSGYTNTGELFF. Written as DNA, the CDR3 is TGTGCCGCCAGTCCGTCCGGGTACACGAACACCGGGGAGCTGTTTTTT.

V and J are TRBV13 and TRBJ1-1, with D uncertain. CDR3 size: 13 residues. V was shortened by 3 bases and J by 3 bases, with 8 bases between the two germline ends. In germline, CDR1 is PRHDT, CDR2 FYEKMQ (reference sequence). The CDR3 DNA is TGTGCCAGCAGCTTGTATACGGACACTGAAGCTTTCTTT. It encodes CASSLYTDTEAFF. Variable domain in full (rest from reference TRBV13 and TRBJ1-1): AAGVIQSPRHLIKEKRETATLKCYPIPRHDTVYWYQQGPGQDPQFLISFYEKMQSDKGSIPDRFSAQQFSDYHSELNMSSLELGDSALYFCASSLYTDTEAFFGQGTRLTVV.

This rearrangement joins TRBV5-6 to TRBJ2-7; unclear D gene. The CDR3 has 13 amino acids. V lost 2 bases to trimming and J lost 5 bases, with 11 bases between them. The germline V gene encodes CDR1 SGHDT and CDR2 YYEEEE. CDR3 sequence reads: CASSFVARDEQYF. CDR3 nucleotides: TGTGCCAGCAGCTTTGTAGCAAGGGACGAGCAGTACTTC.

The V and J genes are TRBV2 and TRBJ2-3; 8 nucleotides align to TRBD2. There are 15 residues in the CDR3. V shed 6 bases and J 3 bases; nucleotides not matched to a gene: 8. Looked up from germline, CDR1 is SNHLY and CDR2 is FYNNEI. The CDR3 DNA reads TGTGCCAGCAGACCCGGGACTAGTATTACAGATACGCAGTATTTT. It encodes CASRPGTSITDTQYF. Looking up the rest from reference TRBV2 and TRBJ2-3 gives the full variable domain: EPEVTQTPSHQVTQMGQEVILRCVPISNHLYFYWYRQILGQKVEFLVSFYNNEISEKSEIFDDQFSVERPDGSNFTLKIRSTKLEDSAMYFCASRPGTSITDTQYFGPGTRLTVL.